Sequencing of this T cell receptor beta chain was carried out in a study of T cell responses to AZD1222 COVID-19 vaccine. Whole-study results and caveats: Close to half of spike-specific TCRs reportedly recognize unmutated variant regions.

This clone showed up just once. Antigen unknown. Sequencing used immunoSEQ multiplex PCR; TCRdb keeps in-frame clones, though not all of them. The sample records 150,000 to 200,000 clones, roughly 90% being singletons. The sequencing here drew on peripheral blood, taken on day 0 of AZD1222 vaccination. The sequence derives from an adult in good health.

CDR3 nucleotides: TGTGCCAGCAGTTACTCCAGGGTAACGGCGGCCGGGGAGCTGTTTTTT. This translates into CASSYSRVTAAGELFF. The chain joins TRBV6-5 to TRBJ2-2, with D possibly TRBD1 on 5 matching bases. Germline V gives CDR1 MNHEY, CDR2 SVGAGI. The CDR3 length is 16 residues. The V end was cut by 0 bases, the J end by 6 bases, with 14 bases between.